Below are 13 T cell receptor beta chains sequenced from a single sample in a study of shared clonotypes between healthy human individuals. Profiled with immunoSEQ multiplex PCR; TCRdb holds only in-frame clones, not every one. The table has approximately 720,000 clones, approximately 75% seen once. The material sequenced was memory CD4+ T cells sorted from blood. Subset described: CD45RA-negative fraction. All receptors derive from a woman younger than 45 in good health.

This clone turned up a few times. The genes are TRBV28 and TRBJ2-6, with 11 bases fitting TRBD2. Germline trimming cut 4 bases from V and 1 base from J; bases unmatched to any gene: 6. The CDR3 spans 18 residues. The germline V gene has CDR1 MDHEN and CDR2 SYDVKM. Here the CDR3 reads CASSSWTSGLSGANVLTF. CDR3 in DNA: TGTGCCAGCAGTTCGTGGACTAGCGGGTTATCTGGGGCCAACGTCCTGACTTTC. Based on the CDR3 plus reference TRBV28 and TRBJ2-6, the full variable domain is DVKVTQSSRYLVKRTGEKVFLECVQDMDHENMFWYRQDPGLGLRLIYFSYDVKMKEKGDIPEGYSVSREKKERFSLILESASTNQTSMYLCASSSWTSGLSGANVLTFGAGSRLTVL.

The rearrangement uses TRBV19 and TRBJ1-1, with D unresolved. V was cut by 3 bases and J by 2 bases, with 4 bases left in between. The CDR3 length is 12 residues. CDR1 is LNHDA and CDR2 is SQIVND in the germline V gene (reference sequence). The CDR3 sequence: CASSMVNTEAFF. CDR3 nucleotides: TGTGCCAGTAGTATGGTTAACACTGAAGCTTTCTTT. The variable domain in full, with the rest retrieved from reference TRBV19 and TRBJ1-1, is DGGITQSPKYLFRKEGQNVTLSCEQNLNHDAMYWYRQDPGQGLRLIYYSQIVNDFQKGDIAEGYSVSREKKESFPLTVTSAQKNPTAFYLCASSMVNTEAFFGQGTRLTVV.

The CDR3 nucleotides read TGTGCCAGCAGTTCCTTGGACTCATACGAGCAGTACTTC. Translation gives CASSSLDSYEQYF. The chain has TRBV6-6 and TRBJ2-7; possible D gene TRBD2, 5 bases. The CDR3 loop spans 13 amino acids. Per the germline V gene, CDR1 is MNHNY and CDR2 is SVGAGI (reference sequence). Trimming stripped 4 bases from V and 4 bases from J, with 11 bases between.

Here the CDR3 reads CASSIDNEQSSYEQYF. The CDR3 DNA reads TGTGCCAGTAGTATAGACAACGAACAGAGCTCCTACGAGCAGTACTTC. J is TRBJ2-5 and V is TRBV19; D not resolved. The better agreement between TRBJ2-7 and the DNA end casts doubt on the J call. CDR1 and CDR2 from the germline V gene are LNHDA and SQIVND (reference sequence). The CDR3 length is 16 residues.

This clone has a handful of counts. The chain employs TRBV27 and TRBJ2-7, with 10 bases matching TRBD2. Losses at the gene ends were 6 bases for V and 4 bases for J; bases not matched to a gene: 15. The germline V gene has CDR1 MNHEY and CDR2 SMNVEV (reference sequence). CDR3 size: 17 residues. The CDR3 nucleotides read TGTGCCAGCAGCCTTCGGCCTAGCGGGAGTCTTTCATACGAGCAGTACTTC. Amino acid sequence: CASSLRPSGSLSYEQYF.

This clone came up a few times. The chain couples TRBV11-2 to TRBJ2-5; D not resolved. The CDR3 loop spans 12 amino acids. CDR1 is SGHAT, CDR2 FQNNGV, per germline. With 5 bases removed from V and 2 bases from J, the gap between germline ends came to 6 bases. The CDR3 sequence: CASSTEQETQYF. DNA for the CDR3: TGTGCCAGCAGCACCGAGCAAGAGACCCAGTACTTC. The complete variable domain, with remaining parts taken from reference TRBV11-2 and TRBJ2-5, reads EAGVAQSPRYKIIEKRQSVAFWCNPISGHATLYWYQQILGQGPKLLIQFQNNGVVDDSQLPKDRFSAERLKGVDSTLKIQPAKLEDSAVYLCASSTEQETQYFGPGTRLLVL.

The rearrangement joins TRBV29-1 to TRBJ1-1; D gene uncertain. The CDR3 sequence is 16 residues long. The V and J ends lost 7 bases and 0 bases respectively, with 21 bases between them. CDR1 SQVTM and CDR2 ANQGSEA come from the germline V gene. The CDR3 DNA reads TGCAGCGCTGCACGATTTGACACAACATTGAACACTGAAGCTTTCTTT. As protein: CSAARFDTTLNTEAFF.

The chain carries TRBV18 and TRBJ2-6; D possibly corresponds to TRBD1 (6 bases). The CDR3 loop spans 19 amino acids. The germline V gene has CDR1 KGHSH and CDR2 LQKENI. Trimming left V 1 base short and J 1 base short, with 17 bases between. This chain's CDR3 is CASSPLGRTDSSGANVLTF. CDR3 nucleotides: TGTGCCAGCTCACCACTCGGTAGGACAGACTCATCTGGGGCCAACGTCCTGACTTTC.

J is TRBJ1-3 and V is TRBV28; D might be TRBD1 (6 bases). The CDR3 is made up of 14 amino acids. Trimming removed 8 bases from V and 2 bases from J, with 13 bases in between. From germline, CDR1 is MDHEN and CDR2 SYDVKM. CDR3 nucleotide sequence: TGTGCCAGCTCGGACAGTGTAACTGGAAACACCATATATTTT. This gives the protein CASSDSVTGNTIYF.

With regard to this clone: Other nucleotide sequences from this sample produce the same CDR3. The rearrangement joins TRBV7-9 to TRBJ2-1; 8 bases line up with TRBD2. Germline V gives CDR1 SEHNR, CDR2 FQNEAQ (reference sequence). V lost 1 base, J lost 7 bases, and 0 bases stayed unmatched. The CDR3 covers 13 residues. DNA of the CDR3: TGTGCCAGCAGCTTAGGCGGGAGGAATGAGCAGTTCTTC. This sequence encodes CASSLGGRNEQFF.

The V gene is TRBV6-1, the J gene TRBJ1-5, with no clear D. V was shortened by 4 bases and J by 5 bases, with 6 bases between the two germline ends. There are 12 residues in the CDR3. The germline V gene has CDR1 MNHNS and CDR2 SASEGT. The CDR3 coding sequence is TGTGCCAGCAGTGGCGGGGATCAGCCCCAGCATTTT. The encoded protein is CASSGGDQPQHF.

V is TRBV21-1 and J is TRBJ1-2; the D segment call TRBD1 is taken from the table without a DNA check. TRBV21-1 is described as a pseudogene. The CDR3 covers 16 residues. As DNA, the CDR3 is TGTGCCAGCAGCAAAGTGACACTCGTTGGCCCTATAGGCTACACCTTC. Translation gives CASSKVTLVGPIGYTF.

This clone was seen a few times. This chain uses TRBV2 with TRBJ2-2, with D hard to call. Deletions cut 4 bases from V and 2 bases from J, with 8 bases between. The CDR3 sequence is 14 residues long. Germline V gene data show CDR1 as SNHLY and CDR2 as FYNNEI. The CDR3 nucleotides read TGTGCCAGCAGTGTAACAAGAAACACCGGGGAGCTGTTTTTT. This translates into CASSVTRNTGELFF.